This T cell receptor (beta chain) was found in a study of blood T cell repertoires in COVID-19. Study details: Acute-phase and convalescent COVID-19 samples originated in the United States, Italy and Spain. T cells, B-cell-depleted T cells, or PBMCs supplied cDNA or gDNA.

Authors' data handling: Amplification of reference gene primers provided the estimated nucleated cell counts. Repertoires were generated with immunoSEQ multiplex PCR, while TCRdb's copy carries only in-frame clones and drops some. The V and J calls and the clone size are those of that table, but D and trimming were determined from the DNA. The data contain about 200,000 clones, under 90% of them singletons. Participants were placed into cohorts based on the clinical history they reported. Per the germline V gene, CDR1 is LNHDA and CDR2 is SQIVND (reference sequence). The CDR3 loop spans 14 amino acids. J gave up 1 base and V 5 bases, and 4 bases lay outside the gene matches. Concerning this clone itself: In the same sample, other DNA sequences code for this CDR3.

This clonotype was sampled from a woman in her thirties with acute COVID-19. J is TRBJ1-1 and V is TRBV19; 7 nucleotides line up with TRBD1. The sequenced sample was PBMCs or T cells enriched from blood (not recorded which). CDR3 DNA sequence: TGTGCCAGTAGTGTAGGGGGCGGGAACACTGAAGCTTTCTTT. Its translation is CASSVGGGNTEAFF.